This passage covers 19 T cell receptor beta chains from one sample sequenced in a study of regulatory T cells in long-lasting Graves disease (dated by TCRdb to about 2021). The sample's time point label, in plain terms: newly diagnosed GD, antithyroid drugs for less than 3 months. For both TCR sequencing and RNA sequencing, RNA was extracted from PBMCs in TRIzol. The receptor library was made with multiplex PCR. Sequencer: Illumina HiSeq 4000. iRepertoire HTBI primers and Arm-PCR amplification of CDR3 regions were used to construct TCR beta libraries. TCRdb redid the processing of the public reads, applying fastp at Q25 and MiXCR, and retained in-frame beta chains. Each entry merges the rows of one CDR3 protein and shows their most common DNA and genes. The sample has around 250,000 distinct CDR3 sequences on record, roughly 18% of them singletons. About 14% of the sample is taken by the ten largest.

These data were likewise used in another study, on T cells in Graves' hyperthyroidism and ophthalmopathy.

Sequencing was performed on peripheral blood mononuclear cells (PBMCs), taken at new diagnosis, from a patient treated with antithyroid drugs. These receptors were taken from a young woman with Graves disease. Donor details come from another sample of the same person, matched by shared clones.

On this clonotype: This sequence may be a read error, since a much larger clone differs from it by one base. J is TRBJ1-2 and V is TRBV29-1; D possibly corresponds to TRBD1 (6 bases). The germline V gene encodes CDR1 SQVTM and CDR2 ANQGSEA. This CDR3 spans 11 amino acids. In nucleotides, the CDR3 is TGCGGCGTTGAACAGGGCGATGGCTACACCTTC. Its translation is CGVEQGDGYTF.

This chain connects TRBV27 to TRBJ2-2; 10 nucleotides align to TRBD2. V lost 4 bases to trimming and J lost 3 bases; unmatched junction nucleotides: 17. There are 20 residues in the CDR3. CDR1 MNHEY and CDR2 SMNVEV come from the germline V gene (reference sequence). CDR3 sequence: CASSSLTLPGLAPDTGELFF. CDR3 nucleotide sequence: TGTGCCAGCAGTTCGCTCACATTACCGGGACTAGCGCCTGACACCGGGGAGCTGTTTTTT.

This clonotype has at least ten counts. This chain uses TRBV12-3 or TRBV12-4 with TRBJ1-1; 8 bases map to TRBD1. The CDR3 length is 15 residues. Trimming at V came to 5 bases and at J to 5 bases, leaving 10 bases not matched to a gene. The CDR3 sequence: CASSVPGQGRTEAFF. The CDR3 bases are TGTGCCAGCAGTGTCCCTGGACAGGGAAGGACTGAAGCTTTCTTT.

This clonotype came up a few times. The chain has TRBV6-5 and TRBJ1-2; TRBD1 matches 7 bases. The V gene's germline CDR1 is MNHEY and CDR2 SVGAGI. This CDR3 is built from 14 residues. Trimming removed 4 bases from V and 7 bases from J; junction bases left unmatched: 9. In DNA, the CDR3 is TGTGCCAGCAGTTTCCTACAGGGGAGCGGTGGCTACACCTTC. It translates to CASSFLQGSGGYTF.

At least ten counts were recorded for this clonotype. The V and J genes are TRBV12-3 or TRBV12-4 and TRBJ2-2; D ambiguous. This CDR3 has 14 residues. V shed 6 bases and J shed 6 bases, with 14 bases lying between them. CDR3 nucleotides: TGTGCCAGCAGCCCCGTTAGGCAGGCCGGGGAGCTGTTTTTT. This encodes CASSPVRQAGELFF.

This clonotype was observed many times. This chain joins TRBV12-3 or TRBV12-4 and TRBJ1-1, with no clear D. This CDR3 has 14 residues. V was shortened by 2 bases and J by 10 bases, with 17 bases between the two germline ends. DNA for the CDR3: TGTGCCAGCAGTTTACGACCAAAGATGGGAGCAGCTTTCTTT. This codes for CASSLRPKMGAAFF.

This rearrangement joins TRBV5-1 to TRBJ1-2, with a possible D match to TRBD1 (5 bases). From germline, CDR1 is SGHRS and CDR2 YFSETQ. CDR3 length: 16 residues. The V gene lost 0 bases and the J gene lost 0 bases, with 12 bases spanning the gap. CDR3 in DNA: TGCGCCAGCAGCTTGGGGGTCCAGGGAACTAACTATGGCTACACCTTC. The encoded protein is CASSLGVQGTNYGYTF.

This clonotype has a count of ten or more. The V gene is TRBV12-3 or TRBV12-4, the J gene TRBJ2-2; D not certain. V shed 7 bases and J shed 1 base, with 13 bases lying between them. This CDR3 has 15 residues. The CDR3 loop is CASTLSVQNTGELFF. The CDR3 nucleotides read TGTGCCAGCACCCTATCGGTACAGAACACCGGGGAGCTGTTTTTT.

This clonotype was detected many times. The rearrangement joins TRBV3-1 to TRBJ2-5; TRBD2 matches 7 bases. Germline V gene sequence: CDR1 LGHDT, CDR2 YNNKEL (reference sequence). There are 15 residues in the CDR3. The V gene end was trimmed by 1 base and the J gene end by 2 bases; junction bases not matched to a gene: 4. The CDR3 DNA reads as TGTGCCAGCAGCCAAGGAAGCGGGGAACAAGAGACCCAGTACTTC. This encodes CASSQGSGEQETQYF.

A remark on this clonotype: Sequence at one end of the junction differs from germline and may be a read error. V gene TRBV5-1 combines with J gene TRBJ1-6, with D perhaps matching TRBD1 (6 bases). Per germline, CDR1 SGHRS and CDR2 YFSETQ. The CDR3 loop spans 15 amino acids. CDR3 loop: CASTGTWPYNSPLHF. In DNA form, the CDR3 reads TGTGCCAGTACCGGGACATGGCCCTATAATTCACCCCTCCACTTT.

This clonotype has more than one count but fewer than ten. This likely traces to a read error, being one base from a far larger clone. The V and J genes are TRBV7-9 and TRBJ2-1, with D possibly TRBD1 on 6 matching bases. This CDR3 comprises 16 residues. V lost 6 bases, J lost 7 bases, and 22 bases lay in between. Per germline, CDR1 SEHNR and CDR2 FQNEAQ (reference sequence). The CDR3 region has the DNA TGTGCCAGCAGGCGCTCGGCCAGGGGAAGTTTGAATGAGCAGTTCTTC. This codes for CASRRSARGSLNEQFF.

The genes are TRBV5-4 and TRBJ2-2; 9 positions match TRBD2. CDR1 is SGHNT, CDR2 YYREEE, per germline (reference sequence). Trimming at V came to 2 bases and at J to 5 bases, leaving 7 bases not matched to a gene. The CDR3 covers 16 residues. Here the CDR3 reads CASSFPAGGTTGELFF. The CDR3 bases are TGTGCCAGCAGCTTCCCAGCGGGGGGAACAACCGGGGAGCTGTTTTTT. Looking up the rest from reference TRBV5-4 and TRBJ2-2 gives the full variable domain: ETGVTQSPTHLIKTRGQQVTLRCSSQSGHNTVSWYQQALGQGPQFIFQYYREEENGRGNFPPRFSGLQFPNYSSELNVNALELDDSALYLCASSFPAGGTTGELFFGEGSRLTVL.

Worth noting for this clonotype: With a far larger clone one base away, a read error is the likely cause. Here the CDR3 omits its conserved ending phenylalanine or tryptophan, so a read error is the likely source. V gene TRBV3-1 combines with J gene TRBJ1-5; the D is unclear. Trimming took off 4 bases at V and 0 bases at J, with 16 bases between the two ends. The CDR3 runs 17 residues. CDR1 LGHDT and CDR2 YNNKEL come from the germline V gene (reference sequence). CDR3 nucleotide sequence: TGTGCCAGCAGCCCGAAAATCAGCGGATATAGCAATCAGCCCCAGCATCTT. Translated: CASSPKISGYSNQPQHL.

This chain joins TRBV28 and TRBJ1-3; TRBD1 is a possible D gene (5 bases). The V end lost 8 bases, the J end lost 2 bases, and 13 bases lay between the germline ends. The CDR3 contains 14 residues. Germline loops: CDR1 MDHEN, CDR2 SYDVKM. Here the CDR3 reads CASFLGGTGNTIYF. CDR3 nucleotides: TGTGCCAGCTTCTTGGGGGGGACTGGAAACACCATATATTTT.

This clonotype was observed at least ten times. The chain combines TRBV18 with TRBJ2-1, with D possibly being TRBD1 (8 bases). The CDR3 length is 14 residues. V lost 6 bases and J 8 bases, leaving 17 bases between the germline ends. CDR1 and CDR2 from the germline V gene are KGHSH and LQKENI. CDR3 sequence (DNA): TGTGCCAGCTCCGGGCGACAGGGGAGGGATGAGCAGTTCTTC. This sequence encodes CASSGRQGRDEQFF. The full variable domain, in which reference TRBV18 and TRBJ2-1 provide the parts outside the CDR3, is NAGVMQNPRHLVRRRGQEARLRCSPMKGHSHVYWYRQLPEEGLKFMVYLQKENIIDESGMPKERFSAEFPKEGPSILRIQQVVRGDSAAYFCASSGRQGRDEQFFGPGTRLTVL.

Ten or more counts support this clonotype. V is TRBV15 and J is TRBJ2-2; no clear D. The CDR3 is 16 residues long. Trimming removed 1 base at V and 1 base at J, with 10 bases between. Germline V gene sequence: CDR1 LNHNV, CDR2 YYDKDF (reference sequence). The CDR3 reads CATSRVRLGNTGELFF. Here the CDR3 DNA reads TGTGCCACCAGCAGAGTACGGCTCGGGAACACCGGGGAGCTGTTTTTT.

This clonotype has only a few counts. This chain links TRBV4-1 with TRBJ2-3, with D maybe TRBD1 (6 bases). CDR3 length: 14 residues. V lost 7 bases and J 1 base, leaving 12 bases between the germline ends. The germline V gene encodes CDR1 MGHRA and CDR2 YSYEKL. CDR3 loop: CASKGRQGTDTQYF. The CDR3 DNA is TGCGCCAGCAAAGGGCGACAGGGCACAGATACGCAGTATTTT.

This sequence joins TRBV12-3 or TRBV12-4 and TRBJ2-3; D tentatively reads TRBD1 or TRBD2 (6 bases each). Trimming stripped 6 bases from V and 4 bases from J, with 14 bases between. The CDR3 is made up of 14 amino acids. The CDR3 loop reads CASSTWGASDTQYF. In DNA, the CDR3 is TGTGCCAGCAGCACCTGGGGGGCCTCAGATACGCAGTATTTT.

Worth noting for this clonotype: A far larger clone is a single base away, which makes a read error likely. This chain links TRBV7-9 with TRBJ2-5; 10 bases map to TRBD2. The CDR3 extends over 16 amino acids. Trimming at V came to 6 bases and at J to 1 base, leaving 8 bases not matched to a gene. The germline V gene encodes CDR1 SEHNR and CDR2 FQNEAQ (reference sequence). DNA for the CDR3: TGTGCCAGCAGTATGGAGCGGGGGGGCCCCCAAGAGACCCAGTACTTC. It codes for CASSMERGGPQETQYF.